One sample yielded the 20 T cell receptor beta chains listed below, sequenced in a study of shared clonotypes between healthy human individuals. Method: immunoSEQ multiplex PCR; TCRdb's copy keeps in-frame clones and lacks some. The sample holds some 1.5 million clones, around 98% seen once. The specimen sequenced was naive CD4+ T cells sorted from blood. Subset described: CD45RA+ positively selected. Source of these receptors: a man under 40 in good health.

A note on this clone: The identical CDR3 is also encoded by other nucleotide sequences in the sample. This chain connects TRBV7-9 to TRBJ1-3, with D possibly being TRBD1 (5 bases). In germline, CDR1 is SEHNR, CDR2 FQNEAQ (reference sequence). Trimming cost V 0 bases and J 2 bases, with 5 bases left between them. CDR3 length: 14 residues. The CDR3 nucleotides are TGTGCCAGCAGCTTAGCGGGGGCTGGAAACACCATATATTTT. Encoded protein: CASSLAGAGNTIYF.

The chain recombines TRBV5-4 with TRBJ1-4; D is uncertain. This CDR3 is 14 amino acids long. Germline loops: CDR1 SGHNT, CDR2 YYREEE (reference sequence). Trimming took off 3 bases at V and 7 bases at J, with 13 bases between the two ends. This CDR3 reads CASSSELAGEKLFF. The CDR3 coding sequence is TGTGCCAGCAGCTCGGAACTCGCTGGTGAAAAACTGTTTTTT.

V usage is TRBV2 and J usage is TRBJ2-3; 12 positions match TRBD2. This CDR3 is built from 16 residues. J lost 6 bases, V lost 6 bases, and 10 bases had no gene match. The V gene's germline CDR1 is SNHLY and CDR2 FYNNEI. The CDR3 nucleotides are TGTGCCAGCAGGCCGCGACTAGCGGGAGAAGGGGATACGCAGTATTTT. This encodes CASRPRLAGEGDTQYF.

The genes are TRBV5-1 and TRBJ2-3; weak D call: TRBD1 (5 bases). The V gene lost 1 base and the J gene lost 0 bases, with 9 bases spanning the gap. The CDR3 is made up of 15 amino acids. The V gene's germline CDR1 is SGHRS and CDR2 YFSETQ. The CDR3 loop reads CASSLSRASTDTQYF. The CDR3 region has the DNA TGCGCCAGCAGCTTGTCCAGGGCGAGCACAGATACGCAGTATTTT.

This rearrangement joins TRBV5-4 to TRBJ2-5; D gene ambiguous. The germline V and J ends were trimmed by 4 bases and 1 base, with 14 bases remaining between them. There are 15 residues in the CDR3. Per the germline V gene, CDR1 is SGHNT and CDR2 is YYREEE (reference sequence). This CDR3 is CASSQDPGGQETQYF. As DNA, the CDR3 is TGTGCCAGCAGCCAAGACCCAGGCGGCCAAGAGACCCAGTACTTC.

The chain joins TRBV7-9 to TRBJ2-1, with TRBD2 identical over 9 bases. The CDR3 extends over 15 amino acids. The junction had 10 bases not matched to a gene; V was cut back by 5 bases and J by 8 bases. Germline V gene data show CDR1 as SEHNR and CDR2 as FQNEAQ (reference sequence). The CDR3: CASSRSGGLGDEQFF. CDR3 sequence (DNA): TGTGCCAGCAGCCGTAGCGGGGGCCTTGGGGATGAGCAGTTCTTC. The whole variable domain, remainder taken from reference TRBV7-9 and TRBJ2-1, is DTGVSQNPRHKITKRGQNVTFRCDPISEHNRLYWYRQTLGQGPEFLTYFQNEAQLEKSRLLSDRFSAERPKGSFSTLEIQRTEQGDSAMYLCASSRSGGLGDEQFFGPGTRLTVL.

The J gene is TRBJ2-7, the V gene TRBV7-9; 7 nucleotides match TRBD1. V shed 5 bases and J 5 bases; nucleotides not matched to a gene: 12. Germline V gene sequence: CDR1 SEHNR, CDR2 FQNEAQ (reference sequence). The CDR3 covers 15 residues. The CDR3 DNA reads as TGTGCCAGCAGCCAGATCCTCAGGGGGTCCCACGAGCAGTACTTC. It is translated as CASSQILRGSHEQYF.

This rearrangement joins TRBV11-2 to TRBJ1-1; 7 nucleotides match TRBD1. V gave up 8 bases and J gave up 1 base; unmatched junction bases: 4. This CDR3 contains 13 residues. Germline CDR1 reads SGHAT; CDR2 reads FQNNGV. In DNA, the CDR3 is TGTGCCAGCCTGGGACAGCCGAACACTGAAGCTTTCTTT. This codes for CASLGQPNTEAFF.

The J gene is TRBJ2-2, the V gene TRBV4-3; TRBD1 agrees at 8 bases. This CDR3 region has 16 residues. V dropped 1 base and J dropped 6; count of bases not matched to a gene: 7. CDR1 and CDR2 (germline): LGHNA, YSLEER. CDR3 residues: CASSQGQGANAGELFF. CDR3 nucleotide sequence: TGCGCCAGCAGCCAAGGGCAGGGGGCGAATGCCGGGGAGCTGTTTTTT.

This clone was recorded a few times. The same CDR3 arises from other DNA sequences in this sample as well. V gene TRBV18 combines with J gene TRBJ2-5; weak D call: TRBD1 (6 bases). The CDR3 extends over 14 amino acids. Germline CDR1 reads KGHSH; CDR2 reads LQKENI. Trimming took off 2 bases at V and 4 bases at J, with 11 bases between the two ends. The CDR3 nucleotides read TGTGCCAGCTCACCATTGGACAGCGGAGAGACCCAGTACTTC. Translation: CASSPLDSGETQYF.

CDR3 amino acids: CASSLQGGLVDGYTF. CDR3 sequence (DNA): TGCGCCAGCAGCCTTCAAGGGGGCCTAGTGGATGGCTACACCTTC. This sequence joins TRBV5-1 and TRBJ1-2; TRBD1 matches 7 bases. Germline V gene lookup returns CDR1 SGHRS and CDR2 YFSETQ. V lost 4 bases, J lost 6 bases, and 12 bases stayed unmatched. The CDR3 is 15 residues long.

The gene calls are TRBV6-5 and TRBJ1-1, with a tentative D call TRBD1 (6 bases). The CDR3 is 15 residues long. The V gene's germline CDR1 is MNHEY and CDR2 SVGAGI. The germline V and J ends were trimmed by 6 bases and 5 bases, with 19 bases remaining between them. The CDR3, as DNA: TGTGCCAGCAGGCTGACAGGCCCTCTCGGGACTGAAGCTTTCTTT. As protein: CASRLTGPLGTEAFF.

CDR3 DNA sequence: TGTGCCAGCAGCTTAGACAGGACCGGGGAGCTGTTTTTT. This translates into CASSLDRTGELFF. The V call is TRBV7-9, the J call TRBJ2-2, with a possible D match to TRBD1 (5 bases). V was shortened by 1 base and J by 5 bases, with 5 bases between the two germline ends. Germline V gene lookup returns CDR1 SEHNR and CDR2 FQNEAQ (reference sequence). The CDR3 length is 13 residues.

The gene calls are TRBV28 and TRBJ1-4; D is unclear. This CDR3 has 14 amino acids. Germline CDR1 is MDHEN and CDR2 is SYDVKM. The V end was cut by 3 bases, the J end by 8 bases, with 13 bases between. The CDR3 DNA is TGTGCCAGCAGTTTCAGTGAAGGTACCGAAAAACTGTTTTTT. Its translation is CASSFSEGTEKLFF.

V and J are TRBV28 and TRBJ1-5; 10 bases agree with TRBD1. This CDR3 spans 17 amino acids. V lost 3 bases, J lost 6 bases, and 11 bases stayed unmatched. The germline gives CDR1 MDHEN, CDR2 SYDVKM. The CDR3 loop is CASSFVRDRGYFQPQHF. The CDR3 DNA sequence: TGTGCCAGCAGTTTCGTCCGGGACAGGGGATATTTTCAGCCCCAGCATTTT.

The gene calls are TRBV5-1 and TRBJ2-7, with 7 positions matching TRBD1. The V gene's germline CDR1 is SGHRS and CDR2 YFSETQ. The CDR3 is 17 amino acids. V lost 1 base to trimming and J lost 6 bases; unmatched junction nucleotides: 16. The CDR3 region has the DNA TGCGCCAGCAGCTTGTTTCAGGTGGGACAGAGCTTGAGCGAGCAGTACTTC. It yields the protein CASSLFQVGQSLSEQYF.

The chain couples TRBV28 to TRBJ2-1; 13 bases are shared with TRBD2. Germline values: CDR1 MDHEN, CDR2 SYDVKM. The CDR3 covers 17 residues. The V gene end was trimmed by 4 bases and the J gene end by 7 bases; junction bases not matched to a gene: 10. The chain's CDR3 is CASSWGLAGKVGNEQFF. In DNA, the CDR3 is TGTGCCAGCAGTTGGGGACTAGCGGGGAAGGTCGGGAATGAGCAGTTCTTC.

The genes are TRBV9 and TRBJ2-3; D tentatively reads TRBD1 or TRBD2 (5 bases each). Germline V gives CDR1 SGDLS, CDR2 YYNGEE. This CDR3 region has 18 residues. V shed 0 bases and J shed 1 base, with 18 bases lying between them. This CDR3 reads CASSVGSGPVGGTDTQYF. The CDR3 DNA reads TGTGCCAGCAGCGTAGGCTCGGGGCCGGTTGGTGGCACAGATACGCAGTATTTT.

The gene calls are TRBV14 and TRBJ1-1, with D possibly matching TRBD1 (6 bases). CDR1 SGHDN and CDR2 FVKESK come from the germline V gene. The V end lost 10 bases, the J end lost 0 bases, and 12 bases lay between the germline ends. This CDR3 comprises 13 residues. The CDR3 here is CATNRALNTEAFF. The DNA of the CDR3 is TGTGCCACCAACAGGGCTCTGAACACTGAAGCTTTCTTT.

This rearrangement joins TRBV4-3 to TRBJ2-7; 7 bases are a match to TRBD2. Germline V gene lookup returns CDR1 LGHNA and CDR2 YSLEER. After removal of 4 bases from V and 5 bases from J, the junction contained 14 bases not matched to a gene. This CDR3 contains 16 residues. This chain's CDR3 is CASSRALGREWDEQYF. The CDR3 DNA follows: TGCGCCAGCAGCCGGGCCCTCGGGCGGGAGTGGGACGAGCAGTACTTC.